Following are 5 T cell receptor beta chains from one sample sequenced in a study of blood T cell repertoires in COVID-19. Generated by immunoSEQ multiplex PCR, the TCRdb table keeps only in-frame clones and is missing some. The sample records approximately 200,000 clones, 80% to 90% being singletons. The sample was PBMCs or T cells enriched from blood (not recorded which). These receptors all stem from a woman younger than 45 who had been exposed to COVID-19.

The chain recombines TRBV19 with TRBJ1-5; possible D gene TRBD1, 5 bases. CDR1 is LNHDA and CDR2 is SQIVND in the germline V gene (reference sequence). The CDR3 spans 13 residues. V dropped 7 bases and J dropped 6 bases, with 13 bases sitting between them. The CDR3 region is CASNQGPSQPQHF. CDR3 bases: TGTGCCAGTAACCAGGGCCCGAGTCAGCCCCAGCATTTT.

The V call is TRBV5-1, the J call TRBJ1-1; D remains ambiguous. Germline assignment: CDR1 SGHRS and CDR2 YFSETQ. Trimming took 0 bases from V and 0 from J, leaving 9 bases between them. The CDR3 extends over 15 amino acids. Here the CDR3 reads CASSLVTAMNTEAFF. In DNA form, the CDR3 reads TGCGCCAGCAGCTTGGTTACAGCTATGAACACTGAAGCTTTCTTT. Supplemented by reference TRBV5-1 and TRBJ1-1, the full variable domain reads KAGVTQTPRYLIKTRGQQVTLSCSPISGHRSVSWYQQTPGQGLQFLFEYFSETQRNKGNFPGRFSGRQFSNSRSEMNVSTLELGDSALYLCASSLVTAMNTEAFFGQGTRLTVV.

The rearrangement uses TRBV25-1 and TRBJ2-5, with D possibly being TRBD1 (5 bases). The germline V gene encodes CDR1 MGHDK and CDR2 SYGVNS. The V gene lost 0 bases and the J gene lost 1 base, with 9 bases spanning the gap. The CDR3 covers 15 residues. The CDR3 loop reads CASSEYIQGQETQYF. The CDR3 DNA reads TGTGCCAGCAGTGAATATATTCAGGGCCAAGAGACCCAGTACTTC.

The CDR3 nucleotides are TGTGCCAGCGGGGACAGGTACACAGATACGCAGTATTTT. Protein: CASGDRYTDTQYF. The chain couples TRBV2 to TRBJ2-3, with 8 bases fitting TRBD1. Germline V lookup: CDR1 SNHLY, CDR2 FYNNEI. The junction had 3 bases not matched to a gene; V was cut back by 8 bases and J by 2 bases. This CDR3 comprises 13 residues.

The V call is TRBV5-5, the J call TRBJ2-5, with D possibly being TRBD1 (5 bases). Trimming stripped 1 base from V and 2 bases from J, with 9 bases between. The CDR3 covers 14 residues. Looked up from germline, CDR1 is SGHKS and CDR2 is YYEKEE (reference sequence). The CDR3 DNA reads TGTGCCAGCAGCTTGTGGCCAGGGCAAGAGACCCAGTACTTC. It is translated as CASSLWPGQETQYF.